The clone carrying this T cell receptor (beta chain) was counted between two and nine times. What it binds is not known. This sample is drawn from a study of cytomegalovirus exposure and HLA in healthy donors. Study in general: When 398 donors were genotyped, roughly four fifths of them were found to fall in the Caucasian-associated ancestry cluster. Broader study findings: Later on, analysis showed that most CMV-associated TCR beta chains appeared to be HLA-restricted. The listing of roughly 160 TCR beta chains classed them as cytomegalovirus-associated. The classifier, whose performance was assessed in both the original and validation cohorts, reportedly diagnosed cytomegalovirus status with high specificity and sensitivity.

Use of 60 Vbeta and 13 Jbeta primers characterized the PCR. Clones were read by immunoSEQ multiplex PCR, and TCRdb kept only the in-frame ones, dropping some. The sample records roughly 130,000 clones, 70% to 80% being singletons. The germline V and J ends were trimmed by 10 bases and 0 bases, with 12 bases remaining between them. This CDR3 contains 13 residues. Germline V gives CDR1 LNHDA, CDR2 SQIVND (reference sequence). The sequence derives from a woman aged 45-59 years in good health and CMV-seropositive. Source material: PBMCs. The chain recombines TRBV19 with TRBJ1-1, with D possibly matching TRBD1 (5 bases). CDR3: CATSDTLNTEAFF. The CDR3 nucleotides read TGTGCCACCTCGGACACCCTGAACACTGAAGCTTTCTTT.